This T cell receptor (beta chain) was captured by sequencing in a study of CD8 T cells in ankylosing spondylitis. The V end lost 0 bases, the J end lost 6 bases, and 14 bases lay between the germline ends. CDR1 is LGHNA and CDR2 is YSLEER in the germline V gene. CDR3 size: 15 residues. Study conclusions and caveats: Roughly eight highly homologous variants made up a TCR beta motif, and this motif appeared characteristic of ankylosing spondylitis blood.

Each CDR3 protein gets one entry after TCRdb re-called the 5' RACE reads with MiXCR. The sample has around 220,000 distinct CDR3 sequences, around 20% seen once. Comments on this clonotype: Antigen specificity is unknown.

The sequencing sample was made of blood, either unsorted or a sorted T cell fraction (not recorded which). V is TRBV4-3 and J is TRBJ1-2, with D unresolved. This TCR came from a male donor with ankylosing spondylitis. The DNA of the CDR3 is TGCGCCAGCAGCCAAGATCATGGGCAGATTAATGGCTACACCTTC. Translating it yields CASSQDHGQINGYTF.